Sequencing of this TCR beta chain was carried out in a study of blood T cell repertoires in COVID-19. The CDR3 sequence is 14 residues long. The germline gives CDR1 SGHRS, CDR2 YFSETQ. Trimming cost V 1 base and J 7 bases; bases outside gene matches: 3. Per the study methods: Counts of nucleated cells, estimated from reference gene primer amplification, were obtained. The table came from immunoSEQ multiplex PCR; TCRdb's copy has only in-frame clones and leaves some out. V and J calls and clone size come straight from that table; D and trimming were deduced from the DNA. Counted here are around 200,000 clones, 80% to 90% occurring once; the ten biggest clones make up 2.2%.

V gene TRBV5-1 combines with J gene TRBJ2-1; 9 bases align to TRBD1. Sequenced sample: peripheral blood. The sequence derives from a woman aged 50 to 65 with acute or convalescent COVID-19. The CDR3 spells CASSLRDRVNEQFF. CDR3 coding DNA: TGCGCCAGCAGCTTGAGGGACAGGGTAAATGAGCAGTTCTTC.